The 11 T cell receptor beta chains in this list originate from one sample, sequenced in a study of vaccination and CD4 T cells after COVID-19 (dated by TCRdb to between 2022 and 2023). The library was obtained by PCR. The run used an Illumina iSeq 100. DNA from cultured CD4+ T cells underwent TCR sequencing with the Oncomine TCR Beta short-read assay at the Johns Hopkins FTIC core. TCRdb ran its own pipeline on the public reads, namely fastp trimming at Q25 and MiXCR clone calling, and kept in-frame beta chains. Rows with a matching CDR3 protein are joined into one entry that keeps the most common DNA and genes. The table for this sample lists about 14,000 distinct CDR3 sequences; around 52% of them were counted only once. The ten largest clones capture 16% of the sample. For these TCRs, the target antigens are not known. The intended sense of this specimen's treatment or condition label: approximately 10-day PBMC culture with coronavirus spike peptide pools or control peptides (ViraFEST assay).

Sequencing input: CD4+ T cells from blood, cultured in vitro. The source is a human donor who had recovered from COVID-19.

The V call is TRBV11-2, the J call TRBJ1-6; D ambiguous. The V gene lost 1 base and the J gene lost 4 bases, with 11 bases spanning the gap. The germline CDR1 and CDR2 sequences are SGHAT and FQNNGV. The length of the CDR3 is 16 residues. CDR3 sequence: CASSLGWAGYNSPLHF. CDR3 DNA: TGTGCCAGCAGCTTAGGGTGGGCAGGATATAATTCACCCCTCCACTTT.

CDR3: CASSESFGNQPQHF. The CDR3, as DNA: TGTGCCAGCAGTGAATCATTTGGAAATCAGCCCCAGCATTTT. The V call is TRBV2, the J call TRBJ1-5; D is ambiguous. The length of the CDR3 is 14 residues. Trimming pared 2 bases from V and 4 bases from J, leaving 9 bases between. Germline loops: CDR1 SNHLY, CDR2 FYNNEI.

The chain combines TRBV20-1 with TRBJ2-1; no firm D call. Trimming took off 3 bases at V and 12 bases at J, with 12 bases between the two ends. The CDR3 sequence is 11 residues long. Germline CDR1 DFQATT, CDR2 SNEGSKA (reference sequence). CDR3 protein: CSARKMLGQFF. The CDR3 region has the DNA TGCAGTGCTAGGAAGATGCTTGGGCAGTTCTTC.

V usage is TRBV12-3 or TRBV12-4 and J usage is TRBJ1-6; D is possibly TRBD1 (5 bases). Trimming pared 5 bases from V and 6 bases from J, leaving 11 bases between. This CDR3 has 14 residues. The CDR3 protein is CASSLRDGNSPLHF. The DNA of the CDR3 is TGTGCCAGCAGTCTCCGGGACGGTAATTCACCCCTCCACTTT.

CDR3 sequence: CASSLKREVAKNIQYF. CDR3 in DNA: TGTGCCAGCAGTTTAAAGAGGGAGGTAGCCAAAAACATTCAGTACTTC. The chain couples TRBV27 to TRBJ2-4; weak D call: TRBD2 (6 bases). Trimming removed 2 bases from V and 0 bases from J, with 11 bases in between. CDR3 length equals 16 residues. CDR1 MNHEY and CDR2 SMNVEV come from the germline V gene (reference sequence).

The rearrangement joins TRBV7-9 to TRBJ2-3; a possible D gene is TRBD2 (6 bases). The CDR3 runs 15 residues. Germline CDR1 SEHNR, CDR2 FQNEAQ (reference sequence). Trimming took off 3 bases at V and 1 base at J, with 11 bases between the two ends. The DNA for the CDR3 is TGTGCCAGCAGCTTCGGGACTCCCCGCACAGATACGCAGTATTTT. Translating it yields CASSFGTPRTDTQYF.

This clonotype was detected only a few times. V usage is TRBV20-1 and J usage is TRBJ1-5; maybe TRBD1 (5 bases). This CDR3 region has 15 residues. The germline V and J ends were trimmed by 6 bases and 2 bases, with 17 bases remaining between them. Germline loops: CDR1 DFQATT, CDR2 SNEGSKA (reference sequence). For the CDR3, the DNA is TGCAGTGCCCCCTCCCCCGGCAGGGGCAATCAGCCCCAGCATTTT. Translated: CSAPSPGRGNQPQHF.

The V and J genes are TRBV2 and TRBJ2-7; D is perhaps TRBD1 (5 bases). V lost 6 bases and J 5 bases, leaving 17 bases between the germline ends. The CDR3 sequence is 14 residues long. Germline V lookup: CDR1 SNHLY, CDR2 FYNNEI. The CDR3 here is CASRYRPPENEQYF. Here the CDR3 DNA reads TGTGCCAGCAGATACAGGCCTCCGGAAAACGAGCAGTACTTC.

In this sample, this clonotype is medium-sized (0.01 to 0.1%). CDR3: CASSKSDSPPYEQYF. CDR3 DNA sequence: TGTGCCAGCAGTAAGTCCGACTCCCCCCCTTACGAGCAGTACTTC. The rearrangement joins TRBV7-7 to TRBJ2-7, with unresolved D. V was trimmed by 6 bases and J by 4 bases, leaving 19 bases between them. CDR3 length equals 15 residues. Germline CDR1 is SSHAT and CDR2 is FNYEAQ (reference sequence).

The chain links TRBV20-1 to TRBJ1-1; D call uncertain. Deletions cut 0 bases from V and 2 bases from J, with 16 bases between. The length of the CDR3 is 16 residues. CDR1 DFQATT and CDR2 SNEGSKA come from the germline V gene (reference sequence). The CDR3 is CSARDSWRQSNTEAFF. The CDR3 region has the DNA TGCAGTGCTAGAGATTCTTGGCGGCAGTCAAACACTGAAGCTTTCTTT.

This clonotype was seen more than once but under ten times. This sequence joins TRBV7-9 and TRBJ1-2; no reliable D call. Per the germline V gene, CDR1 is SEHNR and CDR2 is FQNEAQ (reference sequence). The CDR3 loop spans 15 amino acids. Between the trimmed V and J ends, which lost 5 bases and 0 bases, there was a span of 13 bases. CDR3 nucleotides: TGTGCCAGCAGCCCCTGGGAGGTCCCTAACTATGGCTACACCTTC. It specifies CASSPWEVPNYGYTF.